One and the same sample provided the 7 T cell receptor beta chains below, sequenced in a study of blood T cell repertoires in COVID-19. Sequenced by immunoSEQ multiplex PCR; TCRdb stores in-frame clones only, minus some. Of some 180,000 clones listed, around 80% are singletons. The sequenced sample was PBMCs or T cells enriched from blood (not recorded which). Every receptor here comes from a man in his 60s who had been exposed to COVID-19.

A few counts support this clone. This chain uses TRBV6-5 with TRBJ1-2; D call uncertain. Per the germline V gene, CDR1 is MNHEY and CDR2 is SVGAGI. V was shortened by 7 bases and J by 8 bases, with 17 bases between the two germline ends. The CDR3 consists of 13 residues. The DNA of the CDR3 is TGTGCCAGCACCTCTGACATTTTTAACGGCTACACCTTC. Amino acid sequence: CASTSDIFNGYTF.

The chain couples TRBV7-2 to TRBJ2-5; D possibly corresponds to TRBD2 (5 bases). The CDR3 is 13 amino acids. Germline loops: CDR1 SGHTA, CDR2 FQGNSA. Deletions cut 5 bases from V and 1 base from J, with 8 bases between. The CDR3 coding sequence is TGTGCCAGCAGCGGTAGCGCCCAAGAGACCCAGTACTTC. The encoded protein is CASSGSAQETQYF.

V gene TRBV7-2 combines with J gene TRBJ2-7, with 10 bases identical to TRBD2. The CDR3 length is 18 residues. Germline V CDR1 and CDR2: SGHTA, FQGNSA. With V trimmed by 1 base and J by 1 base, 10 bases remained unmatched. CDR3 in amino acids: CASSLDSFSGRRSYEQYF. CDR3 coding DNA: TGTGCCAGCAGCTTAGATTCATTTAGCGGGAGGAGATCCTACGAGCAGTACTTC. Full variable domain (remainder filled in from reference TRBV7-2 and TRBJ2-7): GAGVSQSPSNKVTEKGKDVELRCDPISGHTALYWYRQSLGQGLEFLIYFQGNSAPDKSGLPSDRFSAERTGGSVSTLTIQRTQQEDSAVYLCASSLDSFSGRRSYEQYFGPGTRLTVT.

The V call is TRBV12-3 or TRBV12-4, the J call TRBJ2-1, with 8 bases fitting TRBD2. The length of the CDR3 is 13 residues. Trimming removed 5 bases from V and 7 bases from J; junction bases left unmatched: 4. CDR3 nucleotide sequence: TGTGCCAGCAGTAGACTAGCGTGGAATGAGCAGTTCTTC. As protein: CASSRLAWNEQFF.

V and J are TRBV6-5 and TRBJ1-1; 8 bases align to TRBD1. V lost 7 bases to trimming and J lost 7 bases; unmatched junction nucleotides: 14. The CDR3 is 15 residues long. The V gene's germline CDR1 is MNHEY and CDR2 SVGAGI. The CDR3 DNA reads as TGTGCCAGCACAAAAGGGGCCGCAGGGGGCGTTGAAGCTTTCTTT. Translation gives CASTKGAAGGVEAFF.

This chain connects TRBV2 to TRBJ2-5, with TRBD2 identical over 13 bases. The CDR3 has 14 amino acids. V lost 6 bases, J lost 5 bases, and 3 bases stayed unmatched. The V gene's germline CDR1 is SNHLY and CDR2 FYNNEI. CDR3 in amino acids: CASRGTSGTETQYF. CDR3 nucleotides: TGTGCCAGCAGGGGGACTAGCGGGACGGAGACCCAGTACTTC.

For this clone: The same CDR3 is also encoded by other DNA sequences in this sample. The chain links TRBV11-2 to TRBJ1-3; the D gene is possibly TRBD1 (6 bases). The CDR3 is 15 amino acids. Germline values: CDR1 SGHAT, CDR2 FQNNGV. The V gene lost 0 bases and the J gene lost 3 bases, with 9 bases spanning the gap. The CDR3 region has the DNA TGTGCCAGCAGCTTAGACAGGGGAAGTGGAAACACCATATATTTT. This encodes CASSLDRGSGNTIYF.